This note documents a single TCR beta chain sequence. It has no known antigen specificity. No base qualities exist here, and no much larger clone lies one base off it. V is trimmed back by 4 bases and J by 5 bases, and the junction contains 10 bases that no gene match accounts for. Including the terminal cysteine and phenylalanine, the CDR3 comprises 15 residues. Of all the DNA, just the CDR3 is kept, 45 bases in frame from base 1. CDR1 and CDR2 were assigned from the germline V gene as LGHNA and YNFKEQ. The data belong to a study of graft-versus-host responses after intestinal transplantation (dated by TCRdb to the early 2020s). Turning to the overall study: The transplants that recipients received were multivisceral, liver-intestinal, or isolated intestinal. Every recipient was given anti-thymocyte globulin induction, followed by 2 to 3 years of maintenance tacrolimus and steroids. After intestinal transplantation, graft-versus-host and host-versus-graft alloreactive T cell clones in the graft, circulation and bone marrow were tracked using bulk TCR-beta CDR3 sequencing. Alloreactive clones were identified by sequencing pre-transplant mixed lymphocyte reaction products and comparing them with unstimulated pre-transplant donor and recipient T cells. Of the roughly 24 intestinal transplant recipients enrolled in the cohort, one of whom was a retransplant, a few patients without pretransplant specimens were excluded. Donor T cell macrochimerism was defined as a peak of at least 4% donor T cells among recipient peripheral blood mononuclear cells. Rather than going through the commercial service, samples from three later patients were sequenced in-house on an Illumina MiSeq and processed with MiXCR.

Overall results and qualifications from the work: In the allografts of patients with donor T cell macrochimerism, GvH to HvG T cell clonal ratios were high. Early after transplant, peak levels of circulating GvH clones were found to be associated with declines in HvG clones. The relatively low number and heterogeneity of intestinal transplant patients limited the conclusions. GvH clones turned up in recipient bone marrow, with some appearing earlier in ileal mucosa or blood, a pattern consistent with an intestinal mucosal origin.

The time point label of this sample denotes: cells obtained before transplantation from donor or recipient. CD3+CD4+ and CD3+CD8+ populations were FACS-sorted from unstimulated pre-transplant donor and recipient cells taken from spleen or lymph nodes. Libraries were prepared through the immunoSEQ multiplex PCR assay. For most patients, genomic DNA was isolated using the Qiagen DNeasy Blood and Tissue Kit and was shipped frozen to Adaptive Biotechnologies for TCR sequencing. Adaptive Biotechnologies carried out high-throughput TCR-beta CDR3 sequencing of genomic DNA for most patients. Per the authors' processing: TCR sequencing data were retrieved from Adaptive's ImmunoSEQ software for 15 to 20 patients, whereas three other patients were processed with MiXCR and VDJtools. CD4 versus CD8 sorting errors were corrected by removing sequences found in both subsets at a frequency ratio below 5:1. Because the origin of CDR3 nucleotide sequences shared between donor and recipient could not be assigned, those sequences were removed. Alloreactive clones required at least 2-fold expansion over unstimulated cells and minimum CFSE-low frequency of 0.002% (template counts) or 0.001% (read counts). Mappable clones were those detected in sequenced pre-transplant spleen, lymph node, or MLR CFSE-low populations of the donor or recipient. Cumulative frequency of alloreactive clones was calculated as a percentage of all sequences weighted by copy number. In TCRdb, the immuneACCESS table is reduced to in-frame sequences with V and J assigned. These tables do not hold every clone; where another copy was compared, an unresolved V gene accounts for under half, and the others remain unexplained. That table is the source of V, J and clone size, and D and trimming were worked out from the DNA. The sample data list tens of thousands of clones, and roughly 89% of these were observed just once. The ten largest clones capture less than 0.4% of the sample.

Rearrangement joined TRBV4-2 to TRBJ2-7; 8 junctional bases match TRBD2. The source was unstimulated CD4+ T cells sorted from spleen or lymph node cells, collected before intestinal transplant. The TCR was taken from a human donor who received an intestinal transplant. Here the CDR3 is given as CASSPRPGTSNEQYF. The nucleotide sequence reads TGTGCCAGCAGCCCCCGGCCCGGGACTAGTAACGAGCAGTACTTC.